Given below is one TCR beta chain in context. The source of the sample is a study of blood T cell repertoires in COVID-19. For the study at large: Acute-phase and convalescent COVID-19 samples originated in the United States, Italy and Spain.

Per the study methods: Reference gene primers were amplified, and this amplification served to estimate nucleated cell counts. TCRdb keeps only in-frame clones here, not all; method: immunoSEQ multiplex PCR. V, J and clone size reflect that table, while D and trimming were determined from the DNA. The sample records about 190,000 clones, 70% to 90% being singletons. The CDR3 is made up of 11 amino acids. Trimming cost V 5 bases and J 7 bases, with 8 bases left between them. CDR1 WSHSY and CDR2 SAAADI come from the germline V gene. Input material: peripheral blood. This sequence originates from a human donor in a cohort sampled during active COVID-19. The genes are TRBV10-2 and TRBJ2-5, with unresolved D. CDR3 bases: TGCGCCAGCAGTTCCCTTTTGACCCAGTACTTC. The encoded protein is CASSSLLTQYF.